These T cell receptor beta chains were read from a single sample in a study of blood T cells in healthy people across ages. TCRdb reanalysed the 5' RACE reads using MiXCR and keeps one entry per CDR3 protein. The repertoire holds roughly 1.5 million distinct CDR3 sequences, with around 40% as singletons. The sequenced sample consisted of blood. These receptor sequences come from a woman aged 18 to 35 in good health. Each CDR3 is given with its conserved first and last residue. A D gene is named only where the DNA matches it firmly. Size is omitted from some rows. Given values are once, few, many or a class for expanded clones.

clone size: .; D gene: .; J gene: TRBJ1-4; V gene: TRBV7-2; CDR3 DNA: TGTGCCAGCAGCTTAGGGACAGCTCAGTATGAAAAACTGTTTTTT; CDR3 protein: CASSLGTAQYEKLFF
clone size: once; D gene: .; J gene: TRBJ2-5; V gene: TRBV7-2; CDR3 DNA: TGTGCCAGCAGTCGTAGTCGGGACTCCTTTGGAGAGCAGTACTTC; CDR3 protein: CASSRSRDSFGEQYF
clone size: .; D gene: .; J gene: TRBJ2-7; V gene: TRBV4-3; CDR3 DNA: TGCGCCAGCAGCCAAGATCTAGGGGACAACAATGAGCAGTACTTC; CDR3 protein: CASSQDLGDNNEQYF
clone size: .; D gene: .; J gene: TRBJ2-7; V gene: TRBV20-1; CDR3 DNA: TGCAGGGCCCGGGACTTAACCTACGAGCAGTACTTC; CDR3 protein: CRARDLTYEQYF
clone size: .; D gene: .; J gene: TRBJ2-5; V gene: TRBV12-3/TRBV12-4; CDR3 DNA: TGTGCCAGCAGTCCACCTTACAATGAGCAGTACTTC; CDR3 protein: CASSPPYNEQYF
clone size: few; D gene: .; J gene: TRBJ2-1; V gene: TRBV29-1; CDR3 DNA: TGCAGCGTTGGGAACGCGGAGTACTCCTACAATGAGCAGTTCTTC; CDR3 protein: CSVGNAEYSYNEQFF
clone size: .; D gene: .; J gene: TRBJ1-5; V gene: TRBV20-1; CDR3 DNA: TGCAGTGTTAGACTCGGGAAGCCCCAGCATTTT; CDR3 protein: CSVRLGKPQHF
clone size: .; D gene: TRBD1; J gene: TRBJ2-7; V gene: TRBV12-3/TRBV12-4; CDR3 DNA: TGTGCCAGCAGCGCACGTGGGACAGGGTCCTACGAGCAGTACTTC; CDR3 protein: CASSARGTGSYEQYF
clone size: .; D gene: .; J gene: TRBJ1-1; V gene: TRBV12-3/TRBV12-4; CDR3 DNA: TGTGCCAGCAGTTTCGGACTTGGGGAAGCTTTCTTT; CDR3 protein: CASSFGLGEAFF
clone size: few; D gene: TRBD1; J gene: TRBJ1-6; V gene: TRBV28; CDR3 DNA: TGTGCCAGCAGTCTGTGGACAGGGGGCTCCATGCCCCTCCACTTT; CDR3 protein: CASSLWTGGSMPLHF
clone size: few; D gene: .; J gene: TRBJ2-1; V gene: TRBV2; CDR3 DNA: TGTGCCAGCAGTGAATCTAGCAATTTAGGTCATGAGCAGTTCTTC; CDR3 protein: CASSESSNLGHEQFF
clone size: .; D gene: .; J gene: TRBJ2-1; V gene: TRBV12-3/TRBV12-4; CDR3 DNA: TGCGCCAGCACCCTATACCCGGATGAGCAGTTCTTC; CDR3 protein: CASTLYPDEQFF
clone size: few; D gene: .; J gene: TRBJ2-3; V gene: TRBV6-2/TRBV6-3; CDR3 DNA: TGTGCCAGCAAGGTGATCTCGACTAGCACAGATACGCAGTATTTT; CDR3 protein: CASKVISTSTDTQYF
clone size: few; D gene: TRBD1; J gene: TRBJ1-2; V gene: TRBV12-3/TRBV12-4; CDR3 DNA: TGTGCCAGCAGTTCCAGGACAGGGGGTTATGGCTATGGCTACACCTTC; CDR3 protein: CASSSRTGGYGYGYTF
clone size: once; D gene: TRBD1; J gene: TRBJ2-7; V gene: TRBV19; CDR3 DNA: TGTGCCAGTAGTGCGGGACAGGGGGTACGCTACGAGCAGTACTTC; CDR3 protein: CASSAGQGVRYEQYF
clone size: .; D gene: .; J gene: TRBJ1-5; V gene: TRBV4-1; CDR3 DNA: TGCGCCAGCAGCCAAGATAAGGCCGGGGGAGAACCCAATCAGCCCCAGCATTTT; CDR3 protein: CASSQDKAGGEPNQPQHF
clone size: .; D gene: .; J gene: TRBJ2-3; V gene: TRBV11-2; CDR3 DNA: TGTGCCAGCAGCTTTGGGGGGACCCCAGATACGCAGTATTTT; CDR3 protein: CASSFGGTPDTQYF
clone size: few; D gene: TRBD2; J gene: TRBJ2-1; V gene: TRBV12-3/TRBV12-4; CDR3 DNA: TGTGCCAGCACTCCCCAGGGGACTAGCGGGAGGAACCTCAATGAGCAGTTCTTC; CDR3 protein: CASTPQGTSGRNLNEQFF
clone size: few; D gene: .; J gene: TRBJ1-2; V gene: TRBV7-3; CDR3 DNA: TGTGCCAGCAGCTTGGCCCCGGGGAGTGGCTACACCTTC; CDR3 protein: CASSLAPGSGYTF